These 19 T cell receptor beta chains came from one sample sequenced in a study of cytotoxic CD8 clonotypes in ibrutinib-treated CLL. Clones were read by immunoSEQ multiplex PCR, and TCRdb kept only the in-frame ones, dropping some. The data show some 200,000 clones, 75% to 85% seen once. Material: PBMCs, obtained after 12 months of ibrutinib treatment. These TCRs come from a human donor with chronic lymphocytic leukemia.

This chain uses TRBV7-9 with TRBJ2-3; maybe TRBD2 (6 bases). The CDR3 is 13 residues long. Germline lookup yields CDR1 SEHNR and CDR2 FQNEAQ (reference sequence). V was clipped by 6 bases and J by 6 bases, with 13 bases between them. CDR3 region: CASRLEGTDTQYF. The CDR3 DNA reads TGTGCCAGCAGATTGGAGGGGACCGATACGCAGTATTTT.

V is TRBV18 and J is TRBJ1-3; D gene unclear. The CDR3 covers 14 residues. With 3 bases removed from V and 3 bases from J, the gap between germline ends came to 9 bases. Germline CDR1 KGHSH, CDR2 LQKENI. The CDR3 protein is CASSPRMDGNTIYF. In DNA form, the CDR3 reads TGTGCCAGCTCACCGAGGATGGATGGAAACACCATATATTTT.

The V gene is TRBV28, the J gene TRBJ2-7, with 8 bases identical to TRBD1. J lost 5 bases, V lost 5 bases, and 8 bases had no gene match. The CDR3 covers 14 residues. Germline CDR1 reads MDHEN; CDR2 reads SYDVKM. The CDR3 DNA follows: TGTGCCAGCAGTCCGGCGGACAGGGTACACGAGCAGTACTTC. Amino acids: CASSPADRVHEQYF.

The chain joins TRBV6-6 to TRBJ1-1; D is unclear. The ends were cut back, 6 bases at V and 11 bases at J, with 13 bases in the middle. The CDR3 has 11 amino acids. CDR1 MNHNY and CDR2 SVGAGI come from the germline V gene (reference sequence). CDR3 nucleotides: TGTGCCAGCAGCCTCGCGGGGAGGGCTTTCTTT. Its protein is CASSLAGRAFF.

The rearrangement joins TRBV2 to TRBJ2-1; 10 bases match TRBD2. After removal of 6 bases from V and 2 bases from J, the junction contained 4 bases not matched to a gene. The CDR3 contains 15 residues. CDR1 and CDR2 from the germline V gene are SNHLY and FYNNEI. The CDR3 loop reads CASRTGTSAYNEQFF. CDR3 sequence (DNA): TGTGCCAGCAGAACCGGGACTAGCGCCTACAATGAGCAGTTCTTC.

The chain uses TRBV4-2 and TRBJ1-4; 7 positions agree with TRBD1. The CDR3 sequence is 20 residues long. CDR1 is LGHNA, CDR2 YNFKEQ, per germline. The junction had 18 bases not matched to a gene; V was cut back by 0 bases and J by 5 bases. The CDR3 nucleotides read TGTGCCAGCAGCCAAGATCCGAGTGGGGGGACAGCTGGAGGAAATGAAAAACTGTTTTTT. Its protein is CASSQDPSGGTAGGNEKLFF.

The CDR3 reads CASSGKSGNTGELFF. CDR3 nucleotides: TGTGCCAGCAGTGGTAAGAGCGGGAACACCGGGGAGCTGTTTTTT. The gene calls are TRBV25-1 and TRBJ2-2, with D maybe TRBD2 (5 bases). Deletions cut 4 bases from V and 1 base from J, with 10 bases between. Looked up from germline, CDR1 is MGHDK and CDR2 is SYGVNS. The CDR3 loop spans 15 amino acids.

The chain links TRBV5-1 to TRBJ2-5; D unclear. In germline, CDR1 is SGHRS, CDR2 YFSETQ. The CDR3 is made up of 13 amino acids. V was clipped by 0 bases and J by 1 base, with 4 bases between them. The CDR3 is CASSLDSQETQYF. CDR3 DNA: TGCGCCAGCAGCTTGGACTCCCAAGAGACCCAGTACTTC.

The chain has TRBV19 and TRBJ2-7, with D possibly being TRBD1 (6 bases). Trimming shortened V by 4 bases and J by 7 bases, and 14 bases separated the two germline ends. This CDR3 is built from 13 residues. Per the germline V gene, CDR1 is LNHDA and CDR2 is SQIVND (reference sequence). CDR3 residues: CASSTHREREQYF. Written as DNA, the CDR3 is TGTGCCAGTAGTACCCACAGGGAACGTGAGCAGTACTTC.

This sequence joins TRBV6-5 and TRBJ2-1; TRBD2 is a possible D gene (7 bases). V was shortened by 3 bases and J by 8 bases, with 14 bases between the two germline ends. CDR3 length: 14 residues. The germline gives CDR1 MNHEY, CDR2 SVGAGI. The CDR3 here is CASSYVGGRHEQFF. In DNA form, the CDR3 reads TGTGCCAGCAGTTATGTGGGGGGGCGGCATGAGCAGTTCTTC.

The CDR3, as DNA: TGTGCCAGCAGCTTAAACACAGGGGGCGCCCGGACTAATGAAAAACTGTTTTTT. Amino acids: CASSLNTGGARTNEKLFF. This chain links TRBV13 with TRBJ1-4; 9 bases are a match to TRBD1. The V and J ends lost 2 bases and 2 bases, in that order; junction bases with no gene match: 9. Germline CDR1 PRHDT, CDR2 FYEKMQ (reference sequence). There are 18 residues in the CDR3.

This clone was recorded only once. The J gene is TRBJ2-7, the V gene TRBV5-1; D is ambiguous. V was cut by 2 bases and J by 5 bases, with 17 bases left in between. The CDR3 is 15 residues long. Per germline, CDR1 SGHRS and CDR2 YFSETQ. The CDR3 loop reads CASSFAGPRTHEQYF. The CDR3 DNA sequence: TGCGCCAGCAGCTTTGCCGGCCCTAGGACCCACGAGCAGTACTTC.

The rearrangement joins TRBV6-1 to TRBJ2-5; TRBD1 matches at 7 bases. Per germline, CDR1 MNHNS and CDR2 SASEGT. The CDR3 has 13 amino acids. After removal of 6 bases from V and 7 bases from J, the junction contained 8 bases not matched to a gene. CDR3 loop: CASSATGAATQYF. CDR3 in DNA: TGTGCCAGCAGCGCTACAGGGGCGGCGACCCAGTACTTC.

The CDR3 loop is CAISQGSYEQYF. DNA for the CDR3: TGTGCCATCAGTCAGGGAAGTTACGAGCAGTACTTC. The chain joins TRBV10-3 to TRBJ2-7, with a tentative D call TRBD1 (5 bases). The CDR3 has 12 residues. Germline V gene sequence: CDR1 ENHRY, CDR2 SYGVKD. Trimming cost V 5 bases and J 4 bases, with 9 bases left between them.

V gene TRBV18 combines with J gene TRBJ2-1; D not certain. This CDR3 comprises 14 residues. Trimming removed 5 bases at V and 8 bases at J, with 16 bases between. In germline, CDR1 is KGHSH, CDR2 LQKENI. The CDR3 DNA reads as TGTGCCAGCTCAGCCATGCGTTCTGTCGATGAGCAGTTCTTC. Its translation: CASSAMRSVDEQFF.

This sequence joins TRBV7-9 and TRBJ1-3; a possible D gene is TRBD1 (5 bases). The CDR3 length is 17 residues. CDR1 and CDR2 from the germline V gene are SEHNR and FQNEAQ (reference sequence). The ends were cut back, 4 bases at V and 0 bases at J, with 16 bases in the middle. CDR3 coding DNA: TGTGCCAGCAGCTCACACCCCGGGGGGGACTCTGGAAACACCATATATTTT. Its protein product is CASSSHPGGDSGNTIYF.

This chain connects TRBV4-2 to TRBJ2-7, with 11 bases identical to TRBD2. Germline CDR1 reads LGHNA; CDR2 reads YNFKEQ. With V trimmed by 10 bases and J by 3 bases, 11 bases remained unmatched. There are 15 residues in the CDR3. CDR3 bases: TGTGCCACCTCCCCAATAGCGGGGGGGTTCTACGAGCAGTACTTC. Protein sequence: CATSPIAGGFYEQYF.

The chain carries TRBV29-1 and TRBJ2-3, with 9 bases fitting TRBD2. V shed 6 bases, J shed 5 bases, and the junction held 6 bases outside the gene matches. CDR1 is SQVTM and CDR2 is ANQGSEA in the germline V gene. The CDR3 consists of 13 residues. The CDR3 spells CSVAGGGGDTQYF. DNA of the CDR3: TGCAGCGTCGCCGGCGGGGGGGGAGATACGCAGTATTTT.

The J gene is TRBJ1-2, the V gene TRBV29-1; no definite D call. V lost 7 bases and J 8 bases, leaving 11 bases between the germline ends. Germline V lookup: CDR1 SQVTM, CDR2 ANQGSEA. The CDR3 length is 10 residues. CDR3 region: CSAWTQGYTF. In nucleotides, the CDR3 is TGCAGCGCCTGGACCCAGGGCTACACCTTC.